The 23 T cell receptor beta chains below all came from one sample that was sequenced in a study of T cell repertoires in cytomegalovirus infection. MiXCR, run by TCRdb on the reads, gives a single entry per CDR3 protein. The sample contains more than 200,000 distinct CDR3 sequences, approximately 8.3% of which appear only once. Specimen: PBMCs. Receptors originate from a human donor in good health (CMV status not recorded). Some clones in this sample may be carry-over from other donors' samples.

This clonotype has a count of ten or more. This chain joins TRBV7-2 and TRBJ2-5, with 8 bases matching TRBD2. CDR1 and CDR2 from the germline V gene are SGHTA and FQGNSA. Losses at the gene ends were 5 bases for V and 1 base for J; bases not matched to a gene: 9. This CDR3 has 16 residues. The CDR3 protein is CASSPQAGAGQETQYF. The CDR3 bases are TGTGCCAGCAGCCCGCAAGCGGGAGCTGGCCAAGAGACCCAGTACTTC.

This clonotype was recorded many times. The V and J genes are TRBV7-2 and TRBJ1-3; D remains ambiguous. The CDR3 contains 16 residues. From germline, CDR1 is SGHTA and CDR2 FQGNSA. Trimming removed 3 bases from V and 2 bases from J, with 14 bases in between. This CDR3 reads CASSLSFASTGNTIYF. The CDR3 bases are TGTGCCAGCAGCTTGAGCTTCGCGAGTACTGGAAACACCATATATTTT.

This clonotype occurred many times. CDR3 protein: CASSLLLTVNTGELFF. In nucleotides, the CDR3 is TGTGCCAGCAGTCTACTATTGACAGTTAACACCGGGGAGCTGTTTTTT. The chain employs TRBV12-3 or TRBV12-4 and TRBJ2-2; perhaps TRBD1 as D (5 bases). This CDR3 is 16 amino acids long. Trimming left V 5 bases short and J 2 bases short, with 15 bases between.

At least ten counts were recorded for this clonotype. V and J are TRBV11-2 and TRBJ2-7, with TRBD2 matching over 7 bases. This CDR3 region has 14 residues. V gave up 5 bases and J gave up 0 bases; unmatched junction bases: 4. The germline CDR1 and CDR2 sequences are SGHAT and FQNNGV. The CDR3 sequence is CASSTTSVSYEQYF. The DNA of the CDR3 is TGTGCCAGCAGCACTACTAGCGTCTCCTACGAGCAGTACTTC.

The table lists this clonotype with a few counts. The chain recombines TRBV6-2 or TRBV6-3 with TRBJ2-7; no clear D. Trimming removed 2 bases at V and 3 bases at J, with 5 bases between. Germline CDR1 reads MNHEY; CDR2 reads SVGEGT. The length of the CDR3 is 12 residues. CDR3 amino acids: CASSYTNYEQYF. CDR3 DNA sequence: TGTGCCAGCAGTTACACCAACTACGAGCAGTACTTC.

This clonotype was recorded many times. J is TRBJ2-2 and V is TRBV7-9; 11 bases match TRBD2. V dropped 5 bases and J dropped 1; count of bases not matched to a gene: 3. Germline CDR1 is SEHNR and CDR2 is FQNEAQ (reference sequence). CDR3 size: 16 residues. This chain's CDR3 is CASSPGLAVNTGELFF. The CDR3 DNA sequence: TGTGCCAGCAGCCCGGGACTAGCGGTGAACACCGGGGAGCTGTTTTTT.

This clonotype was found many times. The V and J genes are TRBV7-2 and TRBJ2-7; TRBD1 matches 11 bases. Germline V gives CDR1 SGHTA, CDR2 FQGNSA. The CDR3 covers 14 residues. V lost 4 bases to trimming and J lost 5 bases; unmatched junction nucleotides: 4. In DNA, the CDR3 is TGTGCCAGCAGCTCCGGGACAGGGGGAGACGAGCAGTACTTC. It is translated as CASSSGTGGDEQYF.

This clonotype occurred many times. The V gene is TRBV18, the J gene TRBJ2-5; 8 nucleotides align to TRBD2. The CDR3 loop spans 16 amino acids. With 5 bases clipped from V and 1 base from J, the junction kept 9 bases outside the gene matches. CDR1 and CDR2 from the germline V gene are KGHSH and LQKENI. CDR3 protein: CASSSLQRGTQETQYF. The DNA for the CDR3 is TGTGCCAGCTCATCCCTCCAGCGGGGGACCCAAGAGACCCAGTACTTC.

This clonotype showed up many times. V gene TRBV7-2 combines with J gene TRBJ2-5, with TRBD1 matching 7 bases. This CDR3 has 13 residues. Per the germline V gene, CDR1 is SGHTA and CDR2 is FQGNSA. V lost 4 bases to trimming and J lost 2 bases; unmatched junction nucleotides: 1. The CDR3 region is CASSSRGQETQYF. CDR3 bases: TGTGCCAGCAGCTCCAGGGGGCAAGAGACCCAGTACTTC. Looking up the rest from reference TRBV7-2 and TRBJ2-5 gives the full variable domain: GAGVSQSPSNKVTEKGKDVELRCDPISGHTALYWYRQSLGQGLEFLIYFQGNSAPDKSGLPSDRFSAERTGGSVSTLTIQRTQQEDSAVYLCASSSRGQETQYFGPGTRLLVL.

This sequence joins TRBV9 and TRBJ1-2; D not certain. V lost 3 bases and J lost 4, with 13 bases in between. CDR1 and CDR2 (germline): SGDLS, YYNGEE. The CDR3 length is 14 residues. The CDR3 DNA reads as TGTGCCAGCAGCGCCTCCTTAATACCCTATGGCTACACCTTC. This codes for CASSASLIPYGYTF.

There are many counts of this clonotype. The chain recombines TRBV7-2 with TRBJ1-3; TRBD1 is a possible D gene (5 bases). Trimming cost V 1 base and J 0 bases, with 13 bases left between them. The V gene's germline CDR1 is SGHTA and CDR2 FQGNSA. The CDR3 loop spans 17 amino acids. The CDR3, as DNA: TGTGCCAGCAGCTTAGATGCAGGGTTGGGCTCTGGAAACACCATATATTTT. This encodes CASSLDAGLGSGNTIYF.

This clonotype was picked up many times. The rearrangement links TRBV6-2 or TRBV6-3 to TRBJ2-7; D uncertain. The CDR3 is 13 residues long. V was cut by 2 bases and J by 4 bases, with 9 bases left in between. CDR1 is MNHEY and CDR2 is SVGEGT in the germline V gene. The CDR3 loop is CASSYLSAYEQYF. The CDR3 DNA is TGTGCCAGCAGTTACCTATCTGCTTACGAGCAGTACTTC.

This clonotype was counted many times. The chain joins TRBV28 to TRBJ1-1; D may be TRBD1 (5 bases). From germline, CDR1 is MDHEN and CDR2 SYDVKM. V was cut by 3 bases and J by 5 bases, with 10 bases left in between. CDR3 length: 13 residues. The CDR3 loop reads CASSFGGLTEAFF. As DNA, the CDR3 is TGTGCCAGCAGTTTTGGGGGGTTAACTGAAGCTTTCTTT.

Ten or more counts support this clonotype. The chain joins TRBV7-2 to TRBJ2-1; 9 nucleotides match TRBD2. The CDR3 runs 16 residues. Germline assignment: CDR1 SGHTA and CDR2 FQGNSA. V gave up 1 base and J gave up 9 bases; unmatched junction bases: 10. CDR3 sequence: CASSLGRREGGSEQFF. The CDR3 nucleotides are TGTGCCAGCAGCTTAGGTCGGCGGGAGGGGGGGAGTGAGCAGTTCTTC.

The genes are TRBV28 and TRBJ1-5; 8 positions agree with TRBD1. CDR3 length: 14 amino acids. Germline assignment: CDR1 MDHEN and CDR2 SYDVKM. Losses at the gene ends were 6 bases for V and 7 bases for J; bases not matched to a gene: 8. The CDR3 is CASSLTGGLQPQHF. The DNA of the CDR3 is TGTGCCAGCAGCCTCACAGGGGGGCTACAGCCCCAGCATTTT.

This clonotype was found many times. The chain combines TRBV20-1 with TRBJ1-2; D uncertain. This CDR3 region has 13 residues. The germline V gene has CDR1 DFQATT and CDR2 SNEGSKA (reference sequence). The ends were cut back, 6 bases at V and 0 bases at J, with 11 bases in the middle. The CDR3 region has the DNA TGCAGTGCCCCGGAGAGAGCTAACTATGGCTACACCTTC. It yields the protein CSAPERANYGYTF.

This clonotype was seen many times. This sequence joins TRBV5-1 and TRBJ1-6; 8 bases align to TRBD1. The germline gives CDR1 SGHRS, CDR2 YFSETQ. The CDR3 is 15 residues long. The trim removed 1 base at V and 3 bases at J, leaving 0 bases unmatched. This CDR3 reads CASSLTGGYNSPLHF. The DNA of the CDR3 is TGCGCCAGCAGCTTGACAGGGGGCTATAATTCACCCCTCCACTTT.

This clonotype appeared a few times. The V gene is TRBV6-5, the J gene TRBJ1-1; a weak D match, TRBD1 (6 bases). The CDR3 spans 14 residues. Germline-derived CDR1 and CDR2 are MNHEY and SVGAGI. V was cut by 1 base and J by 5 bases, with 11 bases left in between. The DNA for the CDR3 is TGTGCCAGCAGTTACTTTCAGGGACATACTGAAGCTTTCTTT. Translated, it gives CASSYFQGHTEAFF.

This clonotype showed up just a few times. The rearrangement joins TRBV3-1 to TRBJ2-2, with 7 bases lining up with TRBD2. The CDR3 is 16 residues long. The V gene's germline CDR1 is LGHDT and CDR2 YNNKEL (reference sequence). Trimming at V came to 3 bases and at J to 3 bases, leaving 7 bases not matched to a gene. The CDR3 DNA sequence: TGTGCCAGCAGCCAGATCGGGGGGTTGGACACCGGGGAGCTGTTTTTT. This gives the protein CASSQIGGLDTGELFF.

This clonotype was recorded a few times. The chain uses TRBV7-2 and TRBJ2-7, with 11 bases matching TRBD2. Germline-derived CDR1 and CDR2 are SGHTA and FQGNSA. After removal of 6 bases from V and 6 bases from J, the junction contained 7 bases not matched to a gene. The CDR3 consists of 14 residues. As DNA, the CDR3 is TGTGCCAGCAGAGATACTAGCGGGAGCCGCGAGCAGTACTTC. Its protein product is CASRDTSGSREQYF.

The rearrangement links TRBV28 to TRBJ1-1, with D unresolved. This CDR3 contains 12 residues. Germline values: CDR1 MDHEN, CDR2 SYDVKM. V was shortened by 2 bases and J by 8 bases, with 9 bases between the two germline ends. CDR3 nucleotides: TGTGCCAGCAGTTTACGTCAGGAAGAAGCTTTCTTT. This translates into CASSLRQEEAFF.

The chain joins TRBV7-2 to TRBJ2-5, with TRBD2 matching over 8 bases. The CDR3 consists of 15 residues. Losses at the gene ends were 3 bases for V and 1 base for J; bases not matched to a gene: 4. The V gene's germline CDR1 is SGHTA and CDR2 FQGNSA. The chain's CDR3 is CASSFQTSGQETQYF. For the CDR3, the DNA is TGTGCCAGCAGCTTCCAAACTAGCGGCCAAGAGACCCAGTACTTC. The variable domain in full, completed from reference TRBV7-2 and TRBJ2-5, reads GAGVSQSPSNKVTEKGKDVELRCDPISGHTALYWYRQSLGQGLEFLIYFQGNSAPDKSGLPSDRFSAERTGGSVSTLTIQRTQQEDSAVYLCASSFQTSGQETQYFGPGTRLLVL.

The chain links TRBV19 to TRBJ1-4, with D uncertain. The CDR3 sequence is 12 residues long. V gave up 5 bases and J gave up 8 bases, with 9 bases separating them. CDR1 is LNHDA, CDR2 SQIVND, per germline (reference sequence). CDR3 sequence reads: CASSPPDEKLFF. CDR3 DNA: TGTGCCAGTAGTCCGCCGGACGAAAAACTGTTTTTT.